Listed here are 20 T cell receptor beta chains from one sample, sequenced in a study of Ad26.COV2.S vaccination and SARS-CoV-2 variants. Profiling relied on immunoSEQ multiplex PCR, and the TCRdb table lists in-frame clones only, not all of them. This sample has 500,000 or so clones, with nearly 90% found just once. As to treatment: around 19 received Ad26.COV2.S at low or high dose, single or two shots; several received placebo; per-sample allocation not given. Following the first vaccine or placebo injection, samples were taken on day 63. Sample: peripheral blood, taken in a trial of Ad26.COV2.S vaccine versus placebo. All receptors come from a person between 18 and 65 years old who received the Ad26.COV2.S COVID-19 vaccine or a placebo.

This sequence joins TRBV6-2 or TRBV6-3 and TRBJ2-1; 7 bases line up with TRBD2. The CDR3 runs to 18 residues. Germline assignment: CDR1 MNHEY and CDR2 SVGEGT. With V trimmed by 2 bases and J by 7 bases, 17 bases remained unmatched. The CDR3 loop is CASSYPLAFSGYGNEQFF. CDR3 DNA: TGTGCCAGCAGTTACCCACTAGCGTTCTCTGGCTATGGGAATGAGCAGTTCTTC.

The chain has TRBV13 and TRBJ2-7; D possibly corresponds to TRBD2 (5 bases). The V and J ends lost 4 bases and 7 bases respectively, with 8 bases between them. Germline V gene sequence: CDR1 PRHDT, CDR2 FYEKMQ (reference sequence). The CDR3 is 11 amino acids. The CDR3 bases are TGTGCCAGCAGCTCTAGCCGAGAGCAGTACTTC. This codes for CASSSSREQYF. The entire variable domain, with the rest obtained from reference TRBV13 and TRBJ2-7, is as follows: AAGVIQSPRHLIKEKRETATLKCYPIPRHDTVYWYQQGPGQDPQFLISFYEKMQSDKGSIPDRFSAQQFSDYHSELNMSSLELGDSALYFCASSSSREQYFGPGTRLTVT.

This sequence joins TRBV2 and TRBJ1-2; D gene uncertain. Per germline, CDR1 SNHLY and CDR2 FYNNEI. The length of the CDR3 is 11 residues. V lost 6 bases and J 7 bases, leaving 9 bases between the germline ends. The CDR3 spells CASSGGVGYTF. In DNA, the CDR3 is TGTGCCAGCAGCGGCGGGGTTGGCTACACCTTC.

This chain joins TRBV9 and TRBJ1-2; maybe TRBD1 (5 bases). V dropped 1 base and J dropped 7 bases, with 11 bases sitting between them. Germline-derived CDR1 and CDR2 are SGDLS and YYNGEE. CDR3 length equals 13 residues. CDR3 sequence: CASSVSQGSGYTF. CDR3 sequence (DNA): TGTGCCAGCAGCGTATCCCAGGGCTCTGGCTACACCTTC.

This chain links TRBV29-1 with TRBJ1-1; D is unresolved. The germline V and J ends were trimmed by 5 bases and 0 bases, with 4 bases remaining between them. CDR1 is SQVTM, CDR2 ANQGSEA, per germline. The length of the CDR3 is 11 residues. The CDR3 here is CSVRMNTEAFF. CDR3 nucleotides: TGCAGCGTTAGAATGAACACTGAAGCTTTCTTT.

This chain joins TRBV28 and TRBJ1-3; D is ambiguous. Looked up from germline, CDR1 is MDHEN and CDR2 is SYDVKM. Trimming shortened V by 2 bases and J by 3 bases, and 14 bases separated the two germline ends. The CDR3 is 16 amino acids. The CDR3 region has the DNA TGTGCCAGCAGTTTAATAGGGCTTCTCAATGGAAACACCATATATTTT. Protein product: CASSLIGLLNGNTIYF.

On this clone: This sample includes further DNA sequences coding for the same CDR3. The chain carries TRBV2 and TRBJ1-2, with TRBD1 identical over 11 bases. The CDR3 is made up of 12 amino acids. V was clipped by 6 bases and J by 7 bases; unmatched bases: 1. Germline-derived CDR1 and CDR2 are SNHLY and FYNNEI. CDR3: CASRDRGLGYTF. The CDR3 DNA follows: TGTGCCAGCAGGGACAGGGGGCTTGGCTACACCTTC.

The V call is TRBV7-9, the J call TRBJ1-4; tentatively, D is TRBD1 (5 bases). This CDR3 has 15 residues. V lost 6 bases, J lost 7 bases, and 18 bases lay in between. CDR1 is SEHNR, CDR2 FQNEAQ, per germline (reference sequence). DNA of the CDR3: TGTGCCAGCAGGCCAGCCAGGGTTCGAAGTGAAAAACTGTTTTTT. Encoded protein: CASRPARVRSEKLFF.

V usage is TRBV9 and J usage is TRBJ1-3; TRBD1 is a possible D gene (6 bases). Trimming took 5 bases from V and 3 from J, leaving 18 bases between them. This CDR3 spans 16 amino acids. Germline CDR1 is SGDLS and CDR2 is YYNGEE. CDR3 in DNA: TGTGCCAGCAGTCAGGGGACGATCCTCTTTGGAAACACCATATATTTT. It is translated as CASSQGTILFGNTIYF.

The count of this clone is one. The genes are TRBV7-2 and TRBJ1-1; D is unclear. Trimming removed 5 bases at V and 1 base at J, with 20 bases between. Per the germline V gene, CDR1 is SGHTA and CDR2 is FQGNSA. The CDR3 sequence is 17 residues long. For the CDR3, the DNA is TGTGCCAGCAGCCCTTTCCCCACCCGGGCCACGAACACTGAAGCTTTCTTT. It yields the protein CASSPFPTRATNTEAFF.

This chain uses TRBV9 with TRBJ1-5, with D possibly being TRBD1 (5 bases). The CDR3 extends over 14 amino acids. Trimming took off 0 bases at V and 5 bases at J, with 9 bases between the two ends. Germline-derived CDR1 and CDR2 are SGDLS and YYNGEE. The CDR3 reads CASSVDWGDQPQHF. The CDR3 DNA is TGTGCCAGCAGCGTAGACTGGGGGGATCAGCCCCAGCATTTT.

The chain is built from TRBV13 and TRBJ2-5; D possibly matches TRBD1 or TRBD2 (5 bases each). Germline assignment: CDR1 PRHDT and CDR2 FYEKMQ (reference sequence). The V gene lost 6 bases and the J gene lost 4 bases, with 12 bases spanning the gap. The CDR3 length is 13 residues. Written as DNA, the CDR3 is TGTGCCAGCAGTCGGGACCGCGGAGAGACCCAGTACTTC. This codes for CASSRDRGETQYF.

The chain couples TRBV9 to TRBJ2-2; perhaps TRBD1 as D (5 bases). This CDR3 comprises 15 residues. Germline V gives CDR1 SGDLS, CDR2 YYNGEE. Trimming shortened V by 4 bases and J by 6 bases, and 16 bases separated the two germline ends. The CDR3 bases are TGTGCCAGCAGCCCCGGTTTTAAGGGGTCCGGGGAGCTGTTTTTT. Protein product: CASSPGFKGSGELFF.

The CDR3 region is CASSLDRGGRYTF. The CDR3 region has the DNA TGCGCCAGCAGCTTGGACAGGGGCGGGCGCTACACCTTC. The chain uses TRBV5-1 and TRBJ1-2; 7 positions agree with TRBD1. Losses at the gene ends were 0 bases for V and 9 bases for J; bases not matched to a gene: 5. This CDR3 region has 13 residues. Germline V lookup: CDR1 SGHRS, CDR2 YFSETQ.

CDR3 region: CASRFRLEPTDTQYF. The CDR3 bases are TGTGCCAGCAGATTCCGTTTGGAGCCCACAGATACGCAGTATTTT. The chain has TRBV2 and TRBJ2-3, with D unresolved. The CDR3 covers 15 residues. The V gene's germline CDR1 is SNHLY and CDR2 FYNNEI. V lost 6 bases, J lost 2 bases, and 15 bases lay in between.

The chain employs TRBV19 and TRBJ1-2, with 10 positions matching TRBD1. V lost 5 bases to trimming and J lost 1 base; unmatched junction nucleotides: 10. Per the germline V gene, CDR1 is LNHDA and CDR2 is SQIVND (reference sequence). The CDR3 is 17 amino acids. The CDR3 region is CASSDRGRGFGNYGYTF. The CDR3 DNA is TGTGCCAGTAGTGACAGGGGGCGCGGATTTGGTAACTATGGCTACACCTTC.

CDR3 sequence reads: CASSLGTDRSEPQHF. CDR3 coding DNA: TGTGCCAGCAGCTTGGGGACAGACAGATCGGAGCCCCAGCATTTT. The V gene is TRBV5-8, the J gene TRBJ1-5; D possibly corresponds to TRBD1 (6 bases). The CDR3 is 15 amino acids. The germline V gene encodes CDR1 SGHTS and CDR2 YDEGEE. Trimming stripped 0 bases from V and 8 bases from J, with 15 bases between.

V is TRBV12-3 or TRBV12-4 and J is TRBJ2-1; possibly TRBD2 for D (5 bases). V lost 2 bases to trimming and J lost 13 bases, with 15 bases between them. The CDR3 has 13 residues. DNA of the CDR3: TGTGCCAGCAGTTTAAACGGAGGTGATAAACAGTTCTTC. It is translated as CASSLNGGDKQFF.

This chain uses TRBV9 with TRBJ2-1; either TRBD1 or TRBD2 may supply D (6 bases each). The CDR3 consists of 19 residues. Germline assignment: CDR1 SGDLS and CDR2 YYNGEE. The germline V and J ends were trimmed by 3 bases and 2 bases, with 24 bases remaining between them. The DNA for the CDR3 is TGTGCCAGCAGCGCCCCGAGGCGGGACACGGGAATTGCCTACAATGAGCAGTTCTTC. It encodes CASSAPRRDTGIAYNEQFF.

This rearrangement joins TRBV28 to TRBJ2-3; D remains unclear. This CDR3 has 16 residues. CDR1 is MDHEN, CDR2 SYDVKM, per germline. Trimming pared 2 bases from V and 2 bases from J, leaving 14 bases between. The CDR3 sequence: CASSLGALFDTDTQYF. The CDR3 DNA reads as TGTGCCAGCAGTTTAGGTGCTCTCTTTGACACAGATACGCAGTATTTT.